A selection of T cell receptor beta chains follows, all from one sample in a study of blood T cells in healthy people across ages. Each CDR3 protein is one row after TCRdb ran MiXCR on the 5' RACE reads. The data hold around 970,000 distinct CDR3 sequences, with roughly half observed a single time. The sample comprised blood. The receptor set was obtained from a woman aged 55-69 years in good health. Both conserved end residues are part of each CDR3. The order of the fields is D gene, J gene, V gene, clone size, CDR3 DNA, CDR3 protein. The D gene is left open where the match is weak. Some rows have no size entry. The others give once, few or many, or a class for an expanded clone.

d_gene: -; j_gene: TRBJ2-2; v_gene: TRBV7-2; abundance: -; CDR3nt: TGTGCCAGCAGCTTACTGGTGGGAGTAGGGGTCGGGGAGCTGTTTTTT; CDR3aa: CASSLLVGVGVGELFF
d_gene: -; j_gene: TRBJ2-7; v_gene: TRBV9; abundance: -; CDR3nt: TGTGCCAGCAGCGTAGTAACGGATAAAGACTACGAGCAGTACTTC; CDR3aa: CASSVVTDKDYEQYF
d_gene: -; j_gene: TRBJ2-2; v_gene: TRBV13; abundance: -; CDR3nt: TGTGCCAGCAGCCAACTTGACGCGAACACCGGGGAGCTGTTTTTT; CDR3aa: CASSQLDANTGELFF
d_gene: TRBD1; j_gene: TRBJ1-5; v_gene: TRBV2; abundance: few; CDR3nt: TGTGCCAGCAGTCCCGACAGGGTCTACCAGCCCCAGCATTTT; CDR3aa: CASSPDRVYQPQHF
d_gene: -; j_gene: TRBJ2-5; v_gene: TRBV14; abundance: -; CDR3nt: TGTGCCAGCAGCCACCGACAGGTGGGGGAGACCCAGTACTTC; CDR3aa: CASSHRQVGETQYF
d_gene: TRBD1; j_gene: TRBJ2-7; v_gene: TRBV29-1; abundance: many; CDR3nt: TGCAGCGGGGGACAGGGCCCTTCCCCCTACGAGCAGTACTTC; CDR3aa: CSGGQGPSPYEQYF
d_gene: -; j_gene: TRBJ2-3; v_gene: TRBV28; abundance: -; CDR3nt: TGTGCCAGCAGTTTTGCGGAACACACAGATACGCAGTATTTT; CDR3aa: CASSFAEHTDTQYF
d_gene: -; j_gene: TRBJ2-1; v_gene: TRBV2; abundance: few; CDR3nt: TGTGCCAGCAGTGTGGCGGGACTTGAGCAGTTCTTC; CDR3aa: CASSVAGLEQFF
d_gene: TRBD1; j_gene: TRBJ2-5; v_gene: TRBV6-5; abundance: -; CDR3nt: TGTGCCAGCAGTTACTCGAGACAGGGACCGGAGTACTTC; CDR3aa: CASSYSRQGPEYF
d_gene: -; j_gene: TRBJ2-1; v_gene: TRBV7-2; abundance: -; CDR3nt: TGTGCCAGCAGCGCGACTATGATGGCTGAGCAGTTCTTC; CDR3aa: CASSATMMAEQFF
d_gene: -; j_gene: TRBJ1-2; v_gene: TRBV29-1; abundance: -; CDR3nt: TGCAGCGTTGAGCCGGGACAATCCTACTATGGCTACACCTTC; CDR3aa: CSVEPGQSYYGYTF
d_gene: TRBD1; j_gene: TRBJ1-5; v_gene: TRBV25-1; abundance: -; CDR3nt: TGTGCCAGCAGTGTCGGACAGGGGTTGGACAATCAGCCCCAGCATTTT; CDR3aa: CASSVGQGLDNQPQHF
d_gene: -; j_gene: TRBJ2-7; v_gene: TRBV28; abundance: -; CDR3nt: TGTGCCAGCACTCCCGGTTGGGGATGGGACTACGAGCAGTACTTC; CDR3aa: CASTPGWGWDYEQYF
d_gene: -; j_gene: TRBJ2-1; v_gene: TRBV7-8; abundance: -; CDR3nt: TGTGCCAGCAGCTTAGTAGGACGGTCCTACAATGAGCAGTTCTTC; CDR3aa: CASSLVGRSYNEQFF
d_gene: TRBD1; j_gene: TRBJ1-1; v_gene: TRBV12-3/TRBV12-4; abundance: -; CDR3nt: TGTGCCAGCAGTTTATCAGGGGGATTTGCGAACACTGAAGCTTTCTTT; CDR3aa: CASSLSGGFANTEAFF
d_gene: -; j_gene: TRBJ2-3; v_gene: TRBV20-1; abundance: -; CDR3nt: TGCAGTGCTAGATATAGGGGTAGTACAGATACGCAGTATTTT; CDR3aa: CSARYRGSTDTQYF
d_gene: -; j_gene: TRBJ2-7; v_gene: TRBV13; abundance: once; CDR3nt: TGTGCCAGCAGCCCCGGCGAGCACTCTGCCCAGTACTTC; CDR3aa: CASSPGEHSAQYF
d_gene: -; j_gene: TRBJ2-7; v_gene: TRBV6-5; abundance: -; CDR3nt: TGTGCCAGCAGTTACAGTATCGGACAGCATTCCTACGAGCAGTACTTC; CDR3aa: CASSYSIGQHSYEQYF
d_gene: -; j_gene: TRBJ2-3; v_gene: TRBV28; abundance: -; CDR3nt: TGTGCCAGCAGTTTACATCGGGGTTCCAGCGATACGCAGTATTTT; CDR3aa: CASSLHRGSSDTQYF
d_gene: -; j_gene: TRBJ2-7; v_gene: TRBV12-3/TRBV12-4; abundance: -; CDR3nt: TGTGCCAGCAGCGAGGGATTTCCCAATGAGCAGTACTTC; CDR3aa: CASSEGFPNEQYF
d_gene: TRBD2; j_gene: TRBJ2-1; v_gene: TRBV4-1; abundance: -; CDR3nt: TGCGCCAGCAGCCAAGAGTGGTCTAGCGGGAGCCGCCACGATGAGCAGTTCTTC; CDR3aa: CASSQEWSSGSRHDEQFF
d_gene: -; j_gene: TRBJ2-7; v_gene: TRBV10-3; abundance: -; CDR3nt: TGTGCCATCTCCAGGGCAGACACCTACGAGCAGTACTTC; CDR3aa: CAISRADTYEQYF
d_gene: -; j_gene: TRBJ2-7; v_gene: TRBV12-3/TRBV12-4; abundance: few; CDR3nt: TGTGCCAGCAGCTTGGGGCGGTTCGAGCAGTACTTC; CDR3aa: CASSLGRFEQYF
d_gene: -; j_gene: TRBJ2-5; v_gene: TRBV6-2/TRBV6-3; abundance: -; CDR3nt: TGTGCCAGCAGTTTTCCTTTGCCGGGGATCGGGCAAGAGACCCAGTACTTC; CDR3aa: CASSFPLPGIGQETQYF
d_gene: -; j_gene: TRBJ1-1; v_gene: TRBV12-3/TRBV12-4; abundance: -; CDR3nt: TGTGCCAGCAGTTTAAGCAGCTCTGAAGCTTTCTTT; CDR3aa: CASSLSSSEAFF
d_gene: -; j_gene: TRBJ2-3; v_gene: TRBV7-2; abundance: -; CDR3nt: TGTGCCAGCATCTCCCCGGGAACAGATACGCAGTATTTT; CDR3aa: CASISPGTDTQYF
d_gene: -; j_gene: TRBJ2-7; v_gene: TRBV3-1; abundance: few; CDR3nt: TGTGCCAGCAGCCATAGGACCCCCAGCTACGAGCAGTACTTC; CDR3aa: CASSHRTPSYEQYF
d_gene: TRBD2; j_gene: TRBJ2-3; v_gene: TRBV6-4; abundance: -; CDR3nt: TGTGCCAGCAGTGGGACTAGCGGGAAGGGAGATACGCAGTATTTT; CDR3aa: CASSGTSGKGDTQYF
d_gene: -; j_gene: TRBJ2-2; v_gene: TRBV29-1; abundance: few; CDR3nt: TGCAGCGTTTGGGGGAACAGGGCTTCGAACACCGGGGAGCTGTTTTTT; CDR3aa: CSVWGNRASNTGELFF
d_gene: -; j_gene: TRBJ2-2; v_gene: TRBV20-1; abundance: -; CDR3nt: TGCAGTGCTAGAGATCAGTTCGGCGGGGAGCTGTTTTTT; CDR3aa: CSARDQFGGELFF
d_gene: -; j_gene: TRBJ1-2; v_gene: TRBV12-3/TRBV12-4; abundance: few; CDR3nt: TGTGCCAGCAGTCACACCCTAACAGGAATCAGCGGCTACACCTTC; CDR3aa: CASSHTLTGISGYTF
d_gene: TRBD1; j_gene: TRBJ2-7; v_gene: TRBV6-1; abundance: -; CDR3nt: TGTGCCAGCGTTGGGACAGGGGGGAGCTACGAGCAGTACTTC; CDR3aa: CASVGTGGSYEQYF
d_gene: -; j_gene: TRBJ2-7; v_gene: TRBV7-9; abundance: few; CDR3nt: TGTGCCAGCAGCTTATCGATCCGCGAGCAGTACTTC; CDR3aa: CASSLSIREQYF
d_gene: -; j_gene: TRBJ2-7; v_gene: TRBV4-1; abundance: -; CDR3nt: TGCGCCAGCAGCCAATCCGGGATAAACGAGCAGTACTTC; CDR3aa: CASSQSGINEQYF
d_gene: -; j_gene: TRBJ2-7; v_gene: TRBV6-2/TRBV6-3; abundance: -; CDR3nt: TGTGCCAGCAGGGGAGGAGGCGCTATCTCTTACGAGCAGTACTTC; CDR3aa: CASRGGGAISYEQYF
d_gene: TRBD1; j_gene: TRBJ1-6; v_gene: TRBV12-3/TRBV12-4; abundance: -; CDR3nt: TGTGCCATCCGCGAGGACAGGGGGGGTTCACCCCTCCACTTT; CDR3aa: CAIREDRGGSPLHF
d_gene: TRBD1; j_gene: TRBJ2-1; v_gene: TRBV7-9; abundance: -; CDR3nt: TGTGCCAGCAGCGTGGGACAGGGTATCGACGAGCAGTTCTTC; CDR3aa: CASSVGQGIDEQFF
d_gene: TRBD2; j_gene: TRBJ2-5; v_gene: TRBV4-2; abundance: -; CDR3nt: TGTGCCAGCAGCCTAAACCCTAGCGGGGGACAAGAGACCCAGTACTTC; CDR3aa: CASSLNPSGGQETQYF
d_gene: TRBD1; j_gene: TRBJ2-7; v_gene: TRBV28; abundance: few; CDR3nt: TGTGCCAGCAGGGGACAGGGGGAGACCTACGAGCAGTACTTC; CDR3aa: CASRGQGETYEQYF
d_gene: -; j_gene: TRBJ2-1; v_gene: TRBV28; abundance: -; CDR3nt: TGTGCCAGCGTAGCAAGCGCTCCCTACAATGAGCAGTTCTTC; CDR3aa: CASVASAPYNEQFF
d_gene: TRBD2; j_gene: TRBJ2-7; v_gene: TRBV5-1; abundance: -; CDR3nt: TGCGCCAGCAGCTTTACTAGCGGGAGTCACTACGAGCAGTACTTC; CDR3aa: CASSFTSGSHYEQYF